The 2 T cell receptor beta chains reported below all come from one sample, sequenced in a study of CD8 T cells in ankylosing spondylitis. TCRdb independently ran MiXCR on the 5' RACE reads; one entry per CDR3 protein. The data show 230,000 or so distinct CDR3 sequences, roughly 18% seen once. The specimen sequenced was blood, either unsorted or a sorted T cell fraction (not recorded which). Receptor source: a male donor with ankylosing spondylitis or in good health (not recorded which).

This clonotype turned up a few times. CDR3 region: CSVVGTGISYEQYF. CDR3 in DNA: TGCAGCGTTGTCGGGACAGGGATCTCCTACGAGCAGTACTTC. V is TRBV29-1 and J is TRBJ2-7; 9 bases fit TRBD1. With 4 bases clipped from V and 0 bases from J, the junction kept 4 bases outside the gene matches. The CDR3 spans 14 residues. CDR1 SQVTM and CDR2 ANQGSEA come from the germline V gene.

The chain has TRBV27 and TRBJ2-7, with 11 bases identical to TRBD2. Germline trimming cut 4 bases from V and 3 bases from J; bases unmatched to any gene: 5. Germline V lookup: CDR1 MNHEY, CDR2 SMNVEV (reference sequence). This CDR3 has 15 amino acids. CDR3 coding DNA: TGTGCCAGCAGTTCCGGGACTAGCGGTAACTACGAGCAGTACTTC. Translation gives CASSSGTSGNYEQYF.